This is a list of T cell receptor beta chains from one sample in a study of blood T cells in healthy people across ages. In TCRdb, the 5' RACE reads were re-called with MiXCR into one record per CDR3 protein. The sample shows roughly 570,000 distinct CDR3 sequences, 27% of them seen only once. Material: blood. The receptors derive from a woman in her 70s in good health. Both conserved end residues are part of each CDR3. D genes are given only for firm matches. Only some rows state a clone size, as once, few, many or a class for expanded clones.

j_call v_call clone_size d_call cdr3_aa cdr3_nt
TRBJ1-2 TRBV6-1 few NA CASSEFWTYYGYTF TGTGCCAGCAGTGAATTCTGGACCTACTATGGCTACACCTTC
TRBJ2-7 TRBV6-5 NA NA CASSYSIRVEQYF TGTGCCAGCAGTTACTCGATTCGGGTCGAGCAGTACTTC
TRBJ2-3 TRBV20-1 NA TRBD2 CSAIGTSGGAHTQYF TGCAGTGCTATAGGGACTAGCGGGGGGGCCCATACGCAGTATTTT
TRBJ1-1 TRBV20-1 few NA CSARWNTEAFF TGCAGTGCCCGCTGGAACACTGAAGCTTTCTTT
TRBJ2-1 TRBV29-1 few TRBD2 CSFRRLAGGSSSYNEQFF TGCAGCTTCAGGAGGCTAGCGGGGGGCTCGAGCTCCTACAATGAGCAGTTCTTC
TRBJ2-1 TRBV7-2 few NA CASNWDVYNEQFF TGTGCCAGCAACTGGGACGTCTACAATGAGCAGTTCTTC
TRBJ1-4 TRBV12-3/TRBV12-4 NA NA CASSLGVYGEKLFF TGTGCCAGCAGTTTAGGGGTGTATGGTGAAAAACTGTTTTTT
TRBJ2-7 TRBV9 NA NA CASSQRGRQDEQYF TGTGCCAGCTCCCAAAGAGGGAGGCAGGACGAGCAGTACTTC
TRBJ2-5 TRBV7-2 NA TRBD2 CASSLRGVSGNVETQYF TGTGCCAGCAGTCTCCGCGGTGTTAGCGGGAACGTCGAGACCCAGTACTTC
TRBJ2-6 TRBV10-3 NA NA CAISESSGRSGANVLTF TGTGCCATCAGTGAGTCTTCTGGCCGCTCTGGGGCCAACGTCCTGACTTTC
TRBJ1-2 TRBV5-1 NA TRBD1 CASNPGGPTGVGCTF TGCGCCAGCAACCCGGGGGGGCCGACAGGGGTTGGCTGCACCTTC
TRBJ1-5 TRBV24-1 NA NA CAASDARVKVQHF TGTGCCGCCAGTGATGCCCGCGTGAAGGTCCAGCATTTT
TRBJ2-5 TRBV7-2 many NA CASSRPTRSIEETQYF TGTGCCAGCAGCCGTCCGACTAGATCAATCGAAGAGACCCAGTACTTC
TRBJ2-1 TRBV5-1 few TRBD1 CASSVQGVEQFF TGCGCCAGCAGCGTACAGGGGGTGGAGCAGTTCTTC
TRBJ1-4 TRBV7-3 NA NA CASSLKPGQVNEKLFF TGTGCCAGCAGCTTAAAACCGGGTCAGGTTAATGAAAAACTGTTTTTT
TRBJ1-5 TRBV20-1 few TRBD1 CSASTGVGSNQPQHF TGCAGTGCTTCCACAGGGGTTGGTAGCAATCAGCCCCAGCATTTT
TRBJ2-5 TRBV29-1 NA NA CSVPEGQGQTQYF TGCAGCGTTCCAGAGGGGCAGGGTCAGACCCAGTACTTC
TRBJ2-4 TRBV10-3 NA TRBD1 CAVSTGQGDDIQYF TGTGCCGTCAGTACGGGACAGGGGGATGACATTCAGTACTTC
TRBJ2-1 TRBV6-1 few NA CASSDRRWLRNEQFF TGTGCCAGCAGTGACAGACGGTGGTTGAGGAATGAGCAGTTCTTC
TRBJ2-5 TRBV7-9 NA NA CALGDGSYEQYF TGTGCCCTCGGGGACGGATCCTATGAGCAGTACTTC
TRBJ2-5 TRBV3-1 many TRBD2 CASSQGTSGPQETQYF TGTGCCAGCAGCCAAGGGACTAGCGGACCCCAAGAGACCCAGTACTTC
TRBJ2-7 TRBV29-1 NA TRBD2 CSVVRGEPYEQYF TGCAGCGTTGTGCGGGGGGAACCCTACGAGCAGTACTTC
TRBJ2-7 TRBV7-8 once NA CASSLAVSYRTYEQYF TGTGCCAGCAGCTTAGCGGTCTCGTACAGGACCTACGAGCAGTACTTC
TRBJ1-2 TRBV7-9 few NA CASSATVNYGYTF TGTGCCAGCAGCGCTACAGTCAACTATGGCTACACCTTC
TRBJ2-7 TRBV29-1 many TRBD1 CSVVRGGGYEQYF TGCAGCGTTGTTCGAGGGGGCGGTTACGAGCAGTACTTC
TRBJ2-7 TRBV5-6 few NA CASSLAGGIAYEQYF TGTGCCAGCAGCTTGGCCGGGGGAATAGCCTACGAGCAGTACTTC
TRBJ2-2 TRBV10-3 few NA CATLGTAPNTGELFF TGTGCCACCCTCGGGACCGCGCCGAACACCGGGGAGCTGTTTTTT
TRBJ2-7 TRBV29-1 NA NA CNVQGAQYEQYF TGCAACGTACAAGGGGCCCAGTACGAGCAGTACTTC
TRBJ1-4 TRBV7-9 NA NA CASTDWLLGEKLFF TGTGCCAGCACCGATTGGCTACTGGGGGAAAAACTGTTTTTT
TRBJ1-2 TRBV20-1 few NA CSASQAQGGNYGYTF TGCAGTGCTAGTCAGGCTCAGGGAGGAAACTATGGCTACACCTTC
TRBJ1-2 TRBV5-1 few NA CASSLDGSSGYTF TGCGCCAGCAGCTTGGATGGCAGTTCTGGCTACACCTTC
TRBJ2-1 TRBV27 NA NA CASSLLAGGQYNEQFF TGTGCCAGCAGTTTACTTGCCGGGGGGCAATACAATGAGCAGTTCTTC
TRBJ1-5 TRBV29-1 many TRBD1 CSATSRDRDGDGNQPQHF TGCAGCGCCACTTCGCGGGACAGGGATGGGGACGGCAATCAGCCCCAGCATTTT
TRBJ1-5 TRBV12-3/TRBV12-4 once NA CASSLYRDSNQPQHF TGTGCCAGCAGTTTATACAGAGATAGCAATCAGCCCCAGCATTTT
TRBJ2-1 TRBV20-1 NA TRBD2 CSAPSGGRSYNEQFF TGCAGTGCTCCCAGCGGGGGGAGATCCTACAATGAGCAGTTCTTC
TRBJ2-2 TRBV20-1 few NA CSARDGGENTGELFF TGCAGTGCTAGAGATGGGGGAGAGAACACCGGGGAGCTGTTTTTT
TRBJ2-3 TRBV7-2 NA NA CASSLALGADTQYF TGTGCCAGCAGCTTGGCCCTCGGGGCAGATACGCAGTATTTT
TRBJ2-3 TRBV7-2 NA NA CASSLSRDPGTDTQYF TGTGCCAGCAGCTTAAGTCGTGACCCAGGGACAGATACGCAGTATTTT
TRBJ1-1 TRBV5-1 NA NA CASSSEPRSTEAFF TGCGCCAGCAGCTCCGAACCAAGGAGCACTGAAGCTTTCTTT
TRBJ1-2 TRBV6-5 many NA CASSRGQGSYGYTF TGTGCCAGCAGCCGAGGGCAGGGGTCCTATGGCTACACCTTC
TRBJ2-7 TRBV7-2 NA NA CASSLPTYSREQYF TGTGCCAGCAGCTTACCAACCTACAGTCGCGAGCAGTACTTC
TRBJ1-1 TRBV20-1 NA TRBD1 CSASLPGTGARKAFF TGCAGTGCTAGTTTACCCGGGACAGGGGCGCGAAAAGCTTTCTTT
TRBJ1-3 TRBV16 NA NA CASSQSRRAASGNTIYF TGTGCCAGCAGCCAATCCAGGAGGGCCGCCTCTGGAAACACCATATATTTT
TRBJ2-5 TRBV12-3/TRBV12-4 NA TRBD2 CASRGGTGKETQYF TGTGCCAGCAGGGGGGGGACGGGGAAAGAGACCCAGTACTTC
TRBJ2-7 TRBV7-2 few TRBD2 CASSLAALAGGHEQYF TGTGCCAGCAGCTTAGCGGCCCTAGCGGGGGGCCACGAGCAGTACTTC
TRBJ2-3 TRBV11-2 NA TRBD2 CASSFTSGGAWDTQYF TGTGCCAGCAGCTTTACTAGCGGGGGGGCGTGGGATACGCAGTATTTT
TRBJ2-3 TRBV7-9 NA NA CASIKPSTDTQYF TGCGCCAGCATCAAGCCTAGCACAGATACGCAGTATTTT
TRBJ2-3 TRBV7-2 NA NA CTSSGGGDTQYF TGTACCAGCAGCGGAGGTGGAGATACGCAGTATTTT
TRBJ2-2 TRBV5-1 few NA CASSPSTDTGELFF TGCGCCAGCAGCCCCTCGACTGATACCGGGGAGCTGTTTTTT
TRBJ1-2 TRBV19 few NA CAARTLVGGYTF TGTGCCGCGAGGACCCTGGTAGGCGGCTACACCTTC
TRBJ1-4 TRBV18 NA NA CASSVGTADNEELFF TGTGCCAGCTCCGTCGGGACCGCCGATAATGAAGAACTGTTTTTT